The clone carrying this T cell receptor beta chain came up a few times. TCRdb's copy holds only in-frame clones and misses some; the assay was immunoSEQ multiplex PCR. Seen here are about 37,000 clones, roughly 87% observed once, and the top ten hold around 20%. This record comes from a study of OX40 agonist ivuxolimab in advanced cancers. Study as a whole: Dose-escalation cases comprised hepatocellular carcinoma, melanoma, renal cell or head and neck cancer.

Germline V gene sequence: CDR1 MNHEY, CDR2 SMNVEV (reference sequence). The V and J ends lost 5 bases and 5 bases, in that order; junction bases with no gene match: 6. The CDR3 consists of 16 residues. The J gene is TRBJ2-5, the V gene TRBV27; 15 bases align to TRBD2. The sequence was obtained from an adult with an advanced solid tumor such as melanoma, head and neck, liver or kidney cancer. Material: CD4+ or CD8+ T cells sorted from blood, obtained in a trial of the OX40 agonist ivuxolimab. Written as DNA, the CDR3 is TGTGCCAGCAGTCCTACGGGGACTAGCGGGGGGGAGACCCAGTACTTC. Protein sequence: CASSPTGTSGGETQYF.